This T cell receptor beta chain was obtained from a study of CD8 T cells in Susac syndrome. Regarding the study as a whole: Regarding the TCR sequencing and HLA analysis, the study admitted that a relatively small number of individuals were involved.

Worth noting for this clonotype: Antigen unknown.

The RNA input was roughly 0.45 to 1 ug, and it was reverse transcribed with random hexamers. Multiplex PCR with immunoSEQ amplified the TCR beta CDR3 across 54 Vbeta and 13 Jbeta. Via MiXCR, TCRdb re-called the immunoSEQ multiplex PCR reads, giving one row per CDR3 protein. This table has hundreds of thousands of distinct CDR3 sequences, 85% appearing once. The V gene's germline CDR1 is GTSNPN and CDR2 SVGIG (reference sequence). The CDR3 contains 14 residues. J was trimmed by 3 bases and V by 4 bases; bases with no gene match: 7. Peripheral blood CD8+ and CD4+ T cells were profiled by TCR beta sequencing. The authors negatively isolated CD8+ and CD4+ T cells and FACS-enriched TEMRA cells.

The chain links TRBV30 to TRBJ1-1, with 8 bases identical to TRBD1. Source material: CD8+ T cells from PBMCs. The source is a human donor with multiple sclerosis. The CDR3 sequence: CAWTQGAGDTEAFF. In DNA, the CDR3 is TGTGCCTGGACCCAGGGGGCCGGGGACACTGAAGCTTTCTTT.